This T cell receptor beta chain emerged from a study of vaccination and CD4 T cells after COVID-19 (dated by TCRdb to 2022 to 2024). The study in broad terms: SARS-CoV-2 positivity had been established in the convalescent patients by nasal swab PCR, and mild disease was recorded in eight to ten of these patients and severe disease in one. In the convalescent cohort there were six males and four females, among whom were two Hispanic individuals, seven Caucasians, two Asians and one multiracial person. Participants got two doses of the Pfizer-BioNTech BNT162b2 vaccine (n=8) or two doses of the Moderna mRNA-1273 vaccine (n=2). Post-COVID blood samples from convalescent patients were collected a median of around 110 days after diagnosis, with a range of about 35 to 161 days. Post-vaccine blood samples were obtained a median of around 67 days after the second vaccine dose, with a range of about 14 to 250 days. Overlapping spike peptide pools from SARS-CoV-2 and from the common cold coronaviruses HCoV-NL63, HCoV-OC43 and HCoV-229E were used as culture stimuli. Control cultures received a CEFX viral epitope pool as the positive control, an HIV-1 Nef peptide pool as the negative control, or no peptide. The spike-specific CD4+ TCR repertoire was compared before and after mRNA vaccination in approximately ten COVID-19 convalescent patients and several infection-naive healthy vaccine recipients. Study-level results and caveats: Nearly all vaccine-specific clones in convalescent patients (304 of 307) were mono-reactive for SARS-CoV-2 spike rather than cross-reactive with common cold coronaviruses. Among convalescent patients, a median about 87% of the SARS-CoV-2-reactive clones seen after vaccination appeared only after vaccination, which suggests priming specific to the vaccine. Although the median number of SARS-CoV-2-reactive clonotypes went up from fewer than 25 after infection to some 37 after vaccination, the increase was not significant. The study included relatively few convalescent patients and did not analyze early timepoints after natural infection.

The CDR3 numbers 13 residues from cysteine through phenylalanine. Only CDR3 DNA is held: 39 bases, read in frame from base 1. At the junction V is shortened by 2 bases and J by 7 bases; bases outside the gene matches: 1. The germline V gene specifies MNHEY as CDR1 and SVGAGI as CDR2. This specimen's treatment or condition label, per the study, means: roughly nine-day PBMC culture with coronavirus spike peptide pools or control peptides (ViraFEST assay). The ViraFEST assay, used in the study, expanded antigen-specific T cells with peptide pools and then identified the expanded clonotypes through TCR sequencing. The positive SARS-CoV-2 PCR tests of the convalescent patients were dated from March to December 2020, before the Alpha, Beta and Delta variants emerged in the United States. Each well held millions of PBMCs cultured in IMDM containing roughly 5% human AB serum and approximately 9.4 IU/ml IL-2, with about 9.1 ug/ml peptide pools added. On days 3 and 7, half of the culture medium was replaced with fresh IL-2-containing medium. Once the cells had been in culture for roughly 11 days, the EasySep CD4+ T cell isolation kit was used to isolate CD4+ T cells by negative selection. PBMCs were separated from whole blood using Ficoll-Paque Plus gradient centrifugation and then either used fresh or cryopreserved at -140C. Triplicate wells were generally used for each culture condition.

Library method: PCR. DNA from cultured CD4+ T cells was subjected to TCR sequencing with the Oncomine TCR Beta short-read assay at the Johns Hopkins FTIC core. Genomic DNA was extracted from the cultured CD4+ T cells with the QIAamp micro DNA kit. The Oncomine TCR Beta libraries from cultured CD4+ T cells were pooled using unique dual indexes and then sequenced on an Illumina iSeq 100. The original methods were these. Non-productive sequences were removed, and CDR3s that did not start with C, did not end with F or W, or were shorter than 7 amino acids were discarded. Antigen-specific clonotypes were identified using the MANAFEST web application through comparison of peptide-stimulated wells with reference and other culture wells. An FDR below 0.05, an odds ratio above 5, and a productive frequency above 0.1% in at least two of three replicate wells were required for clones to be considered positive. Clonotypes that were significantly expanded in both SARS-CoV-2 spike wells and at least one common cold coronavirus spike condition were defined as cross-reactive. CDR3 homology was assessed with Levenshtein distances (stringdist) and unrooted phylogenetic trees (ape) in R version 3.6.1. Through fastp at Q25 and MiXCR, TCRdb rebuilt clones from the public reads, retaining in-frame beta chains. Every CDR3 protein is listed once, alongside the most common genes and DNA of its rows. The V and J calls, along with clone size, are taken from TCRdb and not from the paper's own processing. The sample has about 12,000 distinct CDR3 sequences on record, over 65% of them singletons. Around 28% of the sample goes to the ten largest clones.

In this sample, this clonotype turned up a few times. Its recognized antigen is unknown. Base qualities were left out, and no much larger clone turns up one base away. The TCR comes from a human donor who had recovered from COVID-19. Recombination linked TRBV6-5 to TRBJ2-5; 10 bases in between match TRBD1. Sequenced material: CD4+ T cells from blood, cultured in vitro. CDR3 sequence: CASSYGQGGTQYF. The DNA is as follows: TGTGCCAGCAGTTACGGACAGGGGGGGACCCAGTACTTC.